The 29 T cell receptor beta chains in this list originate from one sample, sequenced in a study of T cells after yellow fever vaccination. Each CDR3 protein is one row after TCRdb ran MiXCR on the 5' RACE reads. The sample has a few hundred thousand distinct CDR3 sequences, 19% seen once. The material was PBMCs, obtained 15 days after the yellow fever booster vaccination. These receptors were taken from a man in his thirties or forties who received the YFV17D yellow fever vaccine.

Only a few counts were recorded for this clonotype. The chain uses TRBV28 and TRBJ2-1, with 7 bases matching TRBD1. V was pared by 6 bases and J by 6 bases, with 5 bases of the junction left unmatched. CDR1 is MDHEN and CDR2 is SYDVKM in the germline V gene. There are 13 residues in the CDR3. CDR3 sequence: CASRLGTANEQFF. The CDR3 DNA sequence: TGTGCCAGCAGGCTAGGGACAGCCAATGAGCAGTTCTTC.

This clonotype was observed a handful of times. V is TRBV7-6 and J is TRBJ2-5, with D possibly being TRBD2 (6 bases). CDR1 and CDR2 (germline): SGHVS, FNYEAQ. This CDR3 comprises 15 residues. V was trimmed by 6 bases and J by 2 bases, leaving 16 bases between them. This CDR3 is CASRVGGEPQETQYF. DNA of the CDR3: TGTGCCAGCAGGGTCGGGGGAGAGCCACAAGAGACCCAGTACTTC.

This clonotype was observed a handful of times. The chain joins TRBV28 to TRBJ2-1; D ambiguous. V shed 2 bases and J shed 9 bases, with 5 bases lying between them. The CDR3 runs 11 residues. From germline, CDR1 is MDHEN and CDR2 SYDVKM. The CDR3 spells CASSLRREQFF. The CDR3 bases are TGTGCCAGCAGTTTAAGACGTGAGCAGTTCTTC.

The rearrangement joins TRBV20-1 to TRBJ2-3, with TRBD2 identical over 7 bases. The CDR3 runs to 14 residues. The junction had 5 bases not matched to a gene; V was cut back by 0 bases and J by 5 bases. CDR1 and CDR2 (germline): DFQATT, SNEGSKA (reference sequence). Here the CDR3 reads CSAREGGRIDTQYF. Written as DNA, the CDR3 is TGCAGTGCTAGAGAAGGCGGGAGAATAGATACGCAGTATTTT.

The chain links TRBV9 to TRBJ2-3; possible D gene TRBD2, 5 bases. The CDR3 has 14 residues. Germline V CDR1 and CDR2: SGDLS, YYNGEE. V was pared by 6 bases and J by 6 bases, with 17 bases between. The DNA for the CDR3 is TGTGCCAGCACTCCGGACTCGAGATTCGATACGCAGTATTTT. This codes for CASTPDSRFDTQYF.

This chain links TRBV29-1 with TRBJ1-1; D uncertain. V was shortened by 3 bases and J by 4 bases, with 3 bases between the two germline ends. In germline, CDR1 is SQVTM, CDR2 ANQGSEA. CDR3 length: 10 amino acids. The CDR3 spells CSVDSTEAFF. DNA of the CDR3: TGCAGCGTTGATTCCACTGAAGCTTTCTTT.

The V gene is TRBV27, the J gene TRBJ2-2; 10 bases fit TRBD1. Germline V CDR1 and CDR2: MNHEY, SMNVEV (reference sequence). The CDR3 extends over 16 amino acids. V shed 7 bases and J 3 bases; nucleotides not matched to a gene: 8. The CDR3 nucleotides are TGTGCCAGCACCTTTTGGACAGGGGGGGACACCGGGGAGCTGTTTTTT. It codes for CASTFWTGGDTGELFF.

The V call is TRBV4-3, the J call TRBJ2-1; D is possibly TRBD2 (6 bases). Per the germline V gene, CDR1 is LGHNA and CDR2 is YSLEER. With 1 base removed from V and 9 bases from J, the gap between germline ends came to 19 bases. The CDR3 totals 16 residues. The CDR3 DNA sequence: TGCGCCAGCAGCCAAGGGAAACTAGCCGGCTACGGTGAGCAGTTCTTC. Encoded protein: CASSQGKLAGYGEQFF.

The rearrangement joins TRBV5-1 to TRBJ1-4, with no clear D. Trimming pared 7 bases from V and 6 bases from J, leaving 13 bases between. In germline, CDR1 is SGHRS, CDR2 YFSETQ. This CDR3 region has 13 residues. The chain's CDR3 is CASGIGNDEKLFF. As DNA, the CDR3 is TGCGCCAGCGGAATTGGGAACGATGAAAAACTGTTTTTT.

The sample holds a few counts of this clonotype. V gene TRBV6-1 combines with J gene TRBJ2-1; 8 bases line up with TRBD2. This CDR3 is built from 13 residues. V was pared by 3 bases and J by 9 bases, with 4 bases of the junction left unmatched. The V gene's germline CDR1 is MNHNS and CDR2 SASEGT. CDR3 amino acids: CASSDSGAGEQFF. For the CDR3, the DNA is TGTGCCAGCAGTGATAGCGGGGCGGGTGAGCAGTTCTTC.

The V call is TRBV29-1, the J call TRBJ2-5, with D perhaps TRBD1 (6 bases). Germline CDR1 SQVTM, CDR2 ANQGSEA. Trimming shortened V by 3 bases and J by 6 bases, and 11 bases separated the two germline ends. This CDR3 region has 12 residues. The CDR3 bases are TGCAGCGTTGACAGGGGACAAAAGACCCAGTACTTC. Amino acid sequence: CSVDRGQKTQYF. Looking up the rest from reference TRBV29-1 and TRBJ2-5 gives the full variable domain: SAVISQKPSRDICQRGTSLTIQCQVDSQVTMMFWYRQQPGQSLTLIATANQGSEATYESGFVIDKFPISRPNLTFSTLTVSNMSPEDSSIYLCSVDRGQKTQYFGPGTRLLVL.

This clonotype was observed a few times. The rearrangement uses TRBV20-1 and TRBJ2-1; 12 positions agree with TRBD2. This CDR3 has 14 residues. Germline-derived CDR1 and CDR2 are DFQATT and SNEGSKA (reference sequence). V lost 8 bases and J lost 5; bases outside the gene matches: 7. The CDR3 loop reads CSTRGLAGHNEQFF. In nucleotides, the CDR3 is TGCAGTACAAGGGGACTAGCGGGCCACAATGAGCAGTTCTTC.

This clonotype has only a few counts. The CDR3 DNA follows: TGCAGCGTTGAAGGCGGCCAGGGCTACACCTTC. Translation gives CSVEGGQGYTF. This sequence joins TRBV29-1 and TRBJ1-2; unclear D gene. Trimming took off 1 base at V and 8 bases at J, with 8 bases between the two ends. Per germline, CDR1 SQVTM and CDR2 ANQGSEA. The CDR3 is 11 residues long. Drawing the rest from reference TRBV29-1 and TRBJ1-2, the complete variable domain is SAVISQKPSRDICQRGTSLTIQCQVDSQVTMMFWYRQQPGQSLTLIATANQGSEATYESGFVIDKFPISRPNLTFSTLTVSNMSPEDSSIYLCSVEGGQGYTFGSGTRLTVV.

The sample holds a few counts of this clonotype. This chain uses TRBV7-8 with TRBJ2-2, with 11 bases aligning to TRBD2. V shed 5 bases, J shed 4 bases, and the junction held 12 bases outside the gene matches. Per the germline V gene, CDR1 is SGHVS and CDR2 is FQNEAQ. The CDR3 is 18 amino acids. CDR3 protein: CASSPWVSGRVGTGELFF. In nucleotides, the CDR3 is TGTGCCAGCAGCCCTTGGGTTAGCGGGAGGGTTGGCACCGGGGAGCTGTTTTTT.

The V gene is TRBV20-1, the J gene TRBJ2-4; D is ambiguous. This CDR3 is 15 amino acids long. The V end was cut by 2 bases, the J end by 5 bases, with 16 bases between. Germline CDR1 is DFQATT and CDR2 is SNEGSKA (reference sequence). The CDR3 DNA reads TGCAGTGCTAGATACAGACCAGCCTCCGAAAACATTCAGTACTTC. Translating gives CSARYRPASENIQYF.

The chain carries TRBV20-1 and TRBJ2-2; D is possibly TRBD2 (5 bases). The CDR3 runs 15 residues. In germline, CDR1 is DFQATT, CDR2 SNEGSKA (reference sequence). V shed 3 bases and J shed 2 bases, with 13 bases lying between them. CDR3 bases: TGCAGTGCTAGGCCGGCTAGCTTCAACACCGGGGAGCTGTTTTTT. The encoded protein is CSARPASFNTGELFF.

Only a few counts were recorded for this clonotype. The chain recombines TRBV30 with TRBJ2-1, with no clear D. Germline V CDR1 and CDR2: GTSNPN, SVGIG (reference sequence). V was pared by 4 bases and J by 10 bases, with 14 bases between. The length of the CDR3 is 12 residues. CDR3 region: CAWTVAVGEQFF. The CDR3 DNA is TGTGCCTGGACGGTTGCCGTTGGAGAGCAGTTCTTC.

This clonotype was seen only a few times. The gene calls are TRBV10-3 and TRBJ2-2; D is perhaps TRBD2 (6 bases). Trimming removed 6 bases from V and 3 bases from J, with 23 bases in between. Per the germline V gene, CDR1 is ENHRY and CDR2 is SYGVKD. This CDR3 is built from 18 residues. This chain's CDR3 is CAIRKGSGGIADTGELFF. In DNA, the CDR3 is TGTGCCATCAGGAAAGGGAGTGGAGGGATCGCGGACACCGGGGAGCTGTTTTTT.

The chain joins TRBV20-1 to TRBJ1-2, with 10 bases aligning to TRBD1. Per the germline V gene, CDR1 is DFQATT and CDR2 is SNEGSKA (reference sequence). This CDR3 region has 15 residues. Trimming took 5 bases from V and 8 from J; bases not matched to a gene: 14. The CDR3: CSAALGQGKRGGYTF. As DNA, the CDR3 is TGCAGTGCTGCACTGGGACAGGGGAAAAGAGGGGGCTACACCTTC.

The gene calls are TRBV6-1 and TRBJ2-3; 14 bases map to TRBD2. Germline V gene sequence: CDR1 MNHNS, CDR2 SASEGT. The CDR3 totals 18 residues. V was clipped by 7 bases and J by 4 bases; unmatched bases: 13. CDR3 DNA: TGTGCCAGCAAGGGACTAGCGGGAGTTGGCTGGGTGGCAGATACGCAGTATTTT. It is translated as CASKGLAGVGWVADTQYF.

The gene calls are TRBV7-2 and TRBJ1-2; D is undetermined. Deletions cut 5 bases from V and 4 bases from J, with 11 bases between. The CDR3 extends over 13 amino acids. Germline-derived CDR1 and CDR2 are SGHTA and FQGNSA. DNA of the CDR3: TGTGCCAGCAGCCCCCGGAGGTCCTATGGCTACACCTTC. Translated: CASSPRRSYGYTF.

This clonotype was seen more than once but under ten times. CDR3 sequence reads: CSASVLTDWNSPLHF. The CDR3 DNA sequence: TGCAGTGCTAGCGTGTTAACAGATTGGAATTCACCCCTCCACTTT. This rearrangement joins TRBV20-1 to TRBJ1-6; D gene unclear. This CDR3 is built from 15 residues. Trimming removed 3 bases from V and 7 bases from J, with 16 bases in between. Germline V gene sequence: CDR1 DFQATT, CDR2 SNEGSKA (reference sequence).

CDR3 DNA sequence: TGTGCCAGCAGCTTCCTTGTCGGGACAGGGAGTAGCACCGGGGAGCTGTTTTTT. This translates into CASSFLVGTGSSTGELFF. The rearrangement joins TRBV11-2 to TRBJ2-2, with 9 bases identical to TRBD1. Trimming at V came to 3 bases and at J to 4 bases, leaving 12 bases not matched to a gene. CDR1 and CDR2 (germline): SGHAT, FQNNGV. The CDR3 is 18 amino acids.

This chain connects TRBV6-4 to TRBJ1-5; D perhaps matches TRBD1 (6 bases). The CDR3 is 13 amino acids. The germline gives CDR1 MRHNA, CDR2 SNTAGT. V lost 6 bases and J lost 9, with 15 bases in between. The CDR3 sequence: CASSPTGGLPQHF. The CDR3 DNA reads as TGTGCCAGCAGCCCCACGGGGGGGCTGCCCCAGCATTTT.

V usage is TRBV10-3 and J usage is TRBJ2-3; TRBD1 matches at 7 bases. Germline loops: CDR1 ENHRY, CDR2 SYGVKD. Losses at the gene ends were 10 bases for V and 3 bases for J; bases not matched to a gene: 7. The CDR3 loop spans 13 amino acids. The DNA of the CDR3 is TGTGCCACTGGACAGGAGGAGACAGATACGCAGTATTTT. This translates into CATGQEETDTQYF.

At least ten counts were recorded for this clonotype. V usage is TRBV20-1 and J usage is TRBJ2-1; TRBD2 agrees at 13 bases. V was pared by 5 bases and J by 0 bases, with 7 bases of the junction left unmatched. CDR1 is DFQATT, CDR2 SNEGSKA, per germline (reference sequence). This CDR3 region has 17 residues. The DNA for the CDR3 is TGCAGTGCTCCCGGGACTAGCGGGAAGAGCTCCTACAATGAGCAGTTCTTC. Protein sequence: CSAPGTSGKSSYNEQFF.

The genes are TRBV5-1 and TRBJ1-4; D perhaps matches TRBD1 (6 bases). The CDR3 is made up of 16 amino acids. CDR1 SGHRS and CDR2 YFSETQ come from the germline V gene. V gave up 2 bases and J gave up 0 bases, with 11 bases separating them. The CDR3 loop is CASSLQGRATNEKLFF. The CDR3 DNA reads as TGCGCCAGCAGCTTACAGGGAAGAGCAACTAATGAAAAACTGTTTTTT.

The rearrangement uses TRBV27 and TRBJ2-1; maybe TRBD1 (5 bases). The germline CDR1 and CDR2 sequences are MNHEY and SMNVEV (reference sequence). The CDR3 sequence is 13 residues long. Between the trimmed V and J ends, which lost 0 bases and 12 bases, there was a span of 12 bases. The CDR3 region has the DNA TGTGCCAGCAGTTTATCCCAGGGTGGGCCGCAGTTCTTC. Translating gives CASSLSQGGPQFF.

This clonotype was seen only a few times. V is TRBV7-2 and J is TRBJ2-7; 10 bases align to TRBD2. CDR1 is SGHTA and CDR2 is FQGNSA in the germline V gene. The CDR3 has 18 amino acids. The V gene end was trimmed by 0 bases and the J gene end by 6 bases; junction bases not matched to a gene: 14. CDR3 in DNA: TGTGCCAGCAGCTTAGCAAGGACTAGCGGAAACCTGGGGCGCGAGCAGTACTTC. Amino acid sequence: CASSLARTSGNLGREQYF.